This T cell receptor beta chain derives from a study of graft-versus-host responses after intestinal transplantation. Study summary: Every one of the recipients received anti-thymocyte globulin induction and afterwards took tacrolimus and steroids for approximately three years.

Produced via immunoSEQ multiplex PCR; TCRdb's table is partial and in-frame only. The table shows tens of thousands of clones, with 75% to 90% occurring only once. Comments on this clone: The antigen is unknown.

The study's findings and limits: The study associated peak circulating GvH clone levels with early post-transplant HvG declines. The authors found GvH clones in recipient marrow, some appearing first in ileum or blood.

The V gene lost 7 bases and the J gene lost 7 bases, with 7 bases spanning the gap. The CDR3 spans 10 residues. Germline V gene lookup returns CDR1 SEHNR and CDR2 FQNEAQ (reference sequence). This chain connects TRBV7-9 to TRBJ1-1; no reliable D call. The input for sequencing was unstimulated CD4+ T cells sorted from spleen or lymph node cells, taken before intestinal transplant. This sequence originates from a human donor who received an intestinal transplant. CDR3 residues: CASIWSEAFF. CDR3 nucleotides: TGTGCCAGCATCTGGAGTGAAGCTTTCTTT.